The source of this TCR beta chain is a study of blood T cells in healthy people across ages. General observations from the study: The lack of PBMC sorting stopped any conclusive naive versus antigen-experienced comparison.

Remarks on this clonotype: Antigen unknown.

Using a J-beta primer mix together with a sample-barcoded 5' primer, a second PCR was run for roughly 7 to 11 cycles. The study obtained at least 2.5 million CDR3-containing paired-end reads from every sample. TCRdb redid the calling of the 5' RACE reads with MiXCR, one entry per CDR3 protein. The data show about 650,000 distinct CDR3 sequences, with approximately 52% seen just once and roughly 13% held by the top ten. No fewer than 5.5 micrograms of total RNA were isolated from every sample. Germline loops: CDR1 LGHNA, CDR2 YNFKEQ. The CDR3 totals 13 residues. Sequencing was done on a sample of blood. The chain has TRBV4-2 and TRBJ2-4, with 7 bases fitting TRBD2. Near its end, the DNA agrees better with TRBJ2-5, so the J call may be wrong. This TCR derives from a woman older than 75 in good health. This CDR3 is CASSGGLRETQYF. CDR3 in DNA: TGTGCCAGCAGCGGGGGACTAAGAGAGACCCAGTACTTC.